The present entry profiles one T cell receptor (beta chain) with its context. Its antigen is currently unknown. This sample is drawn from a study of cytomegalovirus exposure and HLA in healthy donors. Findings of the study overall: When a later analysis was performed, an Asian-associated ancestry cluster reportedly had fewer N-insertions than the approximately 700-donor mean. The study flagged 150 to 200 TCR beta chains as cytomegalovirus-associated.

The CDR3 sequence is 17 residues long. The germline V gene has CDR1 GTSNPN and CDR2 SVGIG (reference sequence). Trimming cost V 2 bases and J 6 bases; bases outside gene matches: 11. The PCR ran on 60 Vbeta and 13 Jbeta primers. This table comes from immunoSEQ multiplex PCR, and its TCRdb copy is limited to in-frame clones, with some not included. This sample carries approximately 150,000 clones, roughly 74% of them seen once, and the ten largest clones take about 11%. The sequencing sample was made of PBMCs. The chain recombines TRBV30 with TRBJ2-3, with TRBD2 matching over 13 bases. The clonotype originates from a man aged 18 to 29 in good health and CMV-seropositive. DNA for the CDR3: TGTGCCTGGAGTCTTATAAGACTAGCGGGGGGCTTGGATACGCAGTATTTT. This sequence encodes CAWSLIRLAGGLDTQYF.